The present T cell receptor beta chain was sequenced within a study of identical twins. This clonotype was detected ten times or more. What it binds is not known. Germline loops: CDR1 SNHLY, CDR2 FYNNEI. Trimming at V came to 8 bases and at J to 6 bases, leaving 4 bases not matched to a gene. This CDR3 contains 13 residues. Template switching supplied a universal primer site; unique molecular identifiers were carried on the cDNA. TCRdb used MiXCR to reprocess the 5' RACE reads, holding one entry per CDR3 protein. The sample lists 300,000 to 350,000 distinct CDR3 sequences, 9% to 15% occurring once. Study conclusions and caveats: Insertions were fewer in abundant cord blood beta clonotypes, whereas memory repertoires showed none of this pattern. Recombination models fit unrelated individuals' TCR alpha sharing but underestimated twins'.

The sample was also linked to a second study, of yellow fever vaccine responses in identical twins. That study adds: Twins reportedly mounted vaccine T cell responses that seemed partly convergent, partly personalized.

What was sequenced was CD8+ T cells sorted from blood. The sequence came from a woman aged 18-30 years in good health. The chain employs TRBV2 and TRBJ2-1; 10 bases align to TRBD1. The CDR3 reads CASEWTGGNEQFF. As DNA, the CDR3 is TGTGCCAGCGAATGGACAGGGGGCAATGAGCAGTTCTTC.